Reported below is one TCR beta chain. Its antigen remains unidentified. An end of the junction differs from the germline gene, which may be a read error. The CDR3 has 17 amino acids. In germline, CDR1 is SEHNR, CDR2 FQNEAQ (reference sequence). This PCR relied on a set of 60 Vbeta primers and 13 Jbeta primers. Clones were read by immunoSEQ multiplex PCR, and TCRdb kept only the in-frame ones, dropping some. The table records around 99,000 clones, 76% of them present only once. The data are from a study of cytomegalovirus exposure and HLA in healthy donors. Whole-study findings and limits: CMV serostatus was the only recorded immune exposure for donors. One cluster of highly shared sequence variants probably arose as a sequencing artifact. The listing of 150 to 200 TCR beta chains classed them as cytomegalovirus-associated.

This sequence joins TRBV7-9 and TRBJ2-4; TRBD2 matches at 8 bases. This TCR was sampled from a woman aged 50 to 60 in good health and CMV-seropositive. Sequencing used PBMCs. CDR3 DNA sequence: TGTTCCAGCAGCTTAGCGGGAAGGGGGATAGCCAAAAACATTCAGTACTTC. This codes for CSSSLAGRGIAKNIQYF.